This T cell receptor (beta chain) was profiled in a study of spatial heterogeneity in lung cancer. About the research overall: Alpha-chain sequences were consistently detected in smaller numbers than beta-chain sequences. Within tumor regions, the number of TCR transcripts tracked closely with a T cell module score obtained from matched bulk RNA-seq. The study, taken as a whole, reports: Within tumors, counts of expanded alpha and beta TCRs tracked tumor mutation counts.

As to time point: sample taken at primary tumor resection. TCRdb passed the 5' RACE reads through MiXCR, listing each CDR3 protein once. Here the sample spans around 95,000 distinct CDR3 sequences, about 4.4% being singletons. This clonotype was observed at least ten times. Its antigen remains unidentified. This clonotype was obtained from a male donor with early-stage non-small cell lung cancer. The material was lung tumor tissue, obtained at surgery.

The CDR3 nucleotides are TGTGCCAGCAGCTTATTGACAGGCCCCCAAGAGACCCAGTACTTC. It specifies CASSLLTGPQETQYF. The gene calls are TRBV11-2 and TRBJ2-5; the D gene is possibly TRBD1 (6 bases). The CDR3 covers 15 residues. Trimming cost V 2 bases and J 1 base, with 11 bases left between them. Germline V gives CDR1 SGHAT, CDR2 FQNNGV.